This T cell receptor (beta chain) was sequenced in a study of shared clonotypes between healthy human individuals. Turning to the study itself: The study drew on a couple of women and a few men aged 18 to 49 as donors. Study conclusions and caveats: Estimated richness was generally greater in naive than memory subsets.

The germline V and J ends were trimmed by 4 bases and 6 bases, with 19 bases remaining between them. CDR3 length equals 15 residues. Germline values: CDR1 SGDLS, CDR2 YYNGEE. CD8 cells regarded as naive lacked CD45RO, were positively chosen for CCR7, and omitted terminally differentiated effector memory CD45RA+ cells. Healthy adults negative for HIV, lacking recent acute infections or vaccinations, served as donors. With regard to this clone: What it binds is not known.

The protocol was immunoSEQ multiplex PCR, while the TCRdb copy is restricted to in-frame clones and leaves out a portion. Of approximately 2,000,000 clones in the sample, just over 90% are singletons; the top ten hold more than 1.5%. The sequenced sample was naive CD8+ T cells from PBMCs. The source is a man younger than 35 in good health. Some clones in this sample may be carry-over from other donors' samples. The chain is built from TRBV9 and TRBJ1-1; possibly TRBD1 for D (5 bases). The CDR3 sequence is CASSSRDPIFAEAFF. The CDR3 DNA follows: TGTGCCAGCAGCTCCCGGGACCCCATTTTTGCTGAAGCTTTCTTT. Using reference TRBV9 and TRBJ1-1 for the parts outside the CDR3, the full variable domain is DSGVTQTPKHLITATGQRVTLRCSPRSGDLSVYWYQQSLDQGLQFLIQYYNGEERAKGNILERFSAQQFPDLHSELNLSSLELGDSALYFCASSSRDPIFAEAFFGQGTRLTVV.